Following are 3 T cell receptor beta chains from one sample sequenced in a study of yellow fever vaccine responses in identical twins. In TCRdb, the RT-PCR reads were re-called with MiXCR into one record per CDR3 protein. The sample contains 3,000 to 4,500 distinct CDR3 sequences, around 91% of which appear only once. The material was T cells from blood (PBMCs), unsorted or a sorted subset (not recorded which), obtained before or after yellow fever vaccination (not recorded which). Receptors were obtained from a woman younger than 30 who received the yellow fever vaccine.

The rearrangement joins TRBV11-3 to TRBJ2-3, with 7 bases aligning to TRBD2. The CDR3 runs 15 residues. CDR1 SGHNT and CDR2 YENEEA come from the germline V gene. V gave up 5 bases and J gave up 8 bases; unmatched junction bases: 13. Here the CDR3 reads CASSSGDVGEFTQYF. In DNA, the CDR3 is TGTGCCAGCAGCAGCGGGGACGTTGGGGAGTTTACGCAGTATTTT.

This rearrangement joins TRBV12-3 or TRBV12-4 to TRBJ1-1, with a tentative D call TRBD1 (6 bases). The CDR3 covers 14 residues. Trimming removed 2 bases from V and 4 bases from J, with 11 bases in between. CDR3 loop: CASSLSGAGTEAFF. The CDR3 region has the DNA TGTGCCAGCAGTTTATCAGGGGCGGGCACTGAAGCTTTCTTT.

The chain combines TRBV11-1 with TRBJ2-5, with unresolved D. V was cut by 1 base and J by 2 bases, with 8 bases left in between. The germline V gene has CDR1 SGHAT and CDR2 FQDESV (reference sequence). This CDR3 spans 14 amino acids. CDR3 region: CASSLGSGQETQYF. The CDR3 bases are TGTGCCAGCAGCTTAGGGTCAGGACAAGAGACCCAGTACTTC.